This TCR beta chain was sequenced during a study of blood T cell repertoires in COVID-19 (dated by TCRdb to about 2020). As for the study more broadly: Samples covering the acute and convalescent phases of COVID-19 were provided by collaborators in the United States, Italy and Spain. Where available, HLA class I and class II types were obtained from metadata supplied by the sample provider rather than from assay-based typing. The samples were drawn from the first 160 participants of the ongoing ImmuneRACE study and from 950 to 1,500 subjects provided by 6 global collaborators. A freely available public database, intended as a resource for researchers studying the immune response to SARS-CoV-2, is where the repertoires were released. Subjects who had been exposed to COVID-19, were actively infected with it, or had recovered from it provided the deeply sampled blood TCRbeta repertoires that made up the dataset. The material from the prospective study consisted of cDNA or gDNA derived from T cells, B-cell-depleted T cells, or PBMCs. Nearly every sample came with metadata listing a de-identified subject ID, COVID-19 status, age in years and sex.

For this clone: Its antigen is still unknown. Base-call qualities are not available, and no considerably larger clone is one nucleotide away.

The collaborating institutions used their own protocols to collect whole blood in K2EDTA tubes. For TCRbeta analysis, collaborator samples were shipped as frozen whole blood, as isolated PBMCs, or as DNA extracted from either sample type. The germline ends are 8 bases apart after V is trimmed by 8 bases and J by 0 bases. As encoded in the germline V gene, CDR1 is KGHSH while CDR2 is LQKENI. From the cysteine through the phenylalanine, the CDR3 covers 13 amino acids. The only DNA kept is the CDR3, 39 bases in frame from the first base. What the study reported, not specific to this receptor: The quantity of clinical and demographic metadata differed by source and by participant and was supplied without curation.

TCRbeta CDR3 regions were amplified from genomic DNA by means of the immunoSEQ Assay, a bias-controlled multiplex PCR. Processing in the source paper ran as follows. Within the assay, amplification of reference gene primers was used to estimate how many nucleated cells each sample contained. To quantify the absolute abundance of each unique TCRbeta CDR3 rearrangement, sequence reads were collapsed and filtered. For each sample, productive Simpson clonality was calculated by taking the square root of Simpson's diversity index across productive rearrangements. Entries here come from immuneACCESS through TCRdb and include only in-frame sequences with V and J called. Some clones fail to appear in such tables; in the studies checked, an unresolved V gene covers under half of the shortfall, and the cause of the remainder is unknown. V and J calls and clone size follow that table, whereas D and trimming were derived from the DNA. This sample is represented by some 140,000 clones; about 80% of them were singletons. 25% to 30% of the sample is held by the ten biggest clonotypes.

Material: peripheral blood. The chain is made from TRBV18 and TRBJ1-3; the D gene is not confidently resolved. The TCR comes from a woman aged 60-70 years with acute or convalescent COVID-19. The CDR3 region has the sequence CASHSSSGNTIYF. Read as DNA, the sequence is TGTGCCAGCCACAGCAGCTCTGGAAACACCATATATTTT.